Listed below are T cell receptor beta chains from one sample, sequenced in a study of blood T cell repertoires in COVID-19. The data were produced by immunoSEQ multiplex PCR, yet TCRdb's version contains in-frame clones alone and is incomplete. The table has over 350,000 clones, more than 75% seen once; the top ten hold around 10%. Sequenced material: PBMCs or T cells enriched from blood (not recorded which). These receptors all come from a woman aged 45-59 years who had recovered from COVID-19. Each CDR3 is given with its conserved first and last residue. D genes are given only for firm matches. Clone size is given for some rows only: seen once, a few or many times, or a class if the clone is expanded.

len	d_gene	j_gene	abundance	v_gene	CDR3nt	CDR3aa
18	.	TRBJ2-7	.	TRBV18	TGTGCCAGCTCACCCCAAAGATCACAGGGATGGTATGGCGGCGAGCAGTACTTC	CASSPQRSQGWYGGEQYF
14	.	TRBJ1-4	.	TRBV2	TGTGCCAGCAGTGATGACGGGTCTAATGAAAAACTGTTTTTT	CASSDDGSNEKLFF
18	.	TRBJ2-4	.	TRBV4-1	TGCGCCAGCAGCCAAGGGATGGGGCAGCCACCGGCCAAAAACATTCAGTACTTC	CASSQGMGQPPAKNIQYF
15	TRBD2	TRBJ2-7	.	TRBV3-1/TRBV3-2	TGTGCCAGCAGCCGAACTAGCGGGGGGGCCTACGAGCAGTACTTC	CASSRTSGGAYEQYF
15	TRBD2	TRBJ2-3	.	TRBV7-2	TGTGCCAGCAGCGTGCGGGGGGCCCGGGGAGATACGCAGTATTTT	CASSVRGARGDTQYF
13	TRBD2	TRBJ2-7	.	TRBV30	TGTGCCTGGAGTGCGTCCCAGCGGGGCGAGCAGTACTTC	CAWSASQRGEQYF
14	.	TRBJ2-7	.	TRBV5-4	TGTGCCAGCAGCACGAGTAACAGGGACTACGAGCAGTACTTC	CASSTSNRDYEQYF
12	TRBD1	TRBJ2-7	.	TRBV28	TGTGCCAGCAGACAGGGGGCCCTCGAGCAGTACTTC	CASRQGALEQYF
14	.	TRBJ1-2	.	TRBV2	TGTGCCAGCAGTCATTACGACAGAAACTATGGCTACACCTTC	CASSHYDRNYGYTF
15	.	TRBJ1-6	.	TRBV5-5	TGTGCCAGCAGCTCACAGGCGTTGAATAATTCACCCCTCCACTTT	CASSSQALNNSPLHF
12	.	TRBJ1-4	.	TRBV7-9	TGTGCCAGCACCGGGAGGGATGAAAAACTGTTTTTT	CASTGRDEKLFF
14	.	TRBJ2-7	once	TRBV11-1	TGTGCCAGCAGCTTCACACACCCCGCCTACGAGCAGTACTTC	CASSFTHPAYEQYF
15	.	TRBJ1-4	once	TRBV27	TGTGCCAGCAGTTTTTATCGGGGGGAGGGTGAAAAACTGTTTTTT	CASSFYRGEGEKLFF
13	.	TRBJ1-2	.	TRBV28	TGTGCCAGCAGTAGAATCGGCGGCGATGGCTACACCTTC	CASSRIGGDGYTF
14	.	TRBJ2-7	.	TRBV9	TGTGCCAGCAGCTTAACGTCAGGCTCCTACGAGCAGTACTTC	CASSLTSGSYEQYF